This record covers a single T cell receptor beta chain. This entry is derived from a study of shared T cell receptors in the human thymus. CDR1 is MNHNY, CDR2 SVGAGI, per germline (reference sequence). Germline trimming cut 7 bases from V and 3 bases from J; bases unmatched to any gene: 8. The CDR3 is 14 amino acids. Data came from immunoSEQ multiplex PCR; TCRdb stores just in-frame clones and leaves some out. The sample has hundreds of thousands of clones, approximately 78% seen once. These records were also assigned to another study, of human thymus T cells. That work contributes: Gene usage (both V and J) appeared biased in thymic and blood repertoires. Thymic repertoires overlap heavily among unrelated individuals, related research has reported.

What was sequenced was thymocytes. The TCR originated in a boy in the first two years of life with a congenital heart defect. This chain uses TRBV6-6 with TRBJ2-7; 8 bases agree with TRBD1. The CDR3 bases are TGTGCCAGCAATCACCGGGACAGGAGCTACGAGCAGTACTTC. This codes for CASNHRDRSYEQYF.